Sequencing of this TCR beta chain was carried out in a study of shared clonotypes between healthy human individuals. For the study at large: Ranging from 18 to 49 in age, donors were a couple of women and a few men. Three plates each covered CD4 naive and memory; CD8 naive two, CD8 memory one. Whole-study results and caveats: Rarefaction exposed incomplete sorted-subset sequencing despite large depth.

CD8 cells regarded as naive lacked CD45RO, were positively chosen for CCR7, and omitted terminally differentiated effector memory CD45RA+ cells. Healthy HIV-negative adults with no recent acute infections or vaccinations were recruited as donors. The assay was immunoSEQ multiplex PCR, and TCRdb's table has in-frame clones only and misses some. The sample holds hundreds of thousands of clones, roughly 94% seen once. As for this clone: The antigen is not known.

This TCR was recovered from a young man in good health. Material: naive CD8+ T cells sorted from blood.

The CDR3 sequence: CSVAGLAPYNEQFF. The CDR3 coding sequence is TGCAGCGTTGCCGGGCTAGCCCCATACAATGAGCAGTTCTTC. The chain employs TRBV29-1 and TRBJ2-1; D is possibly TRBD2 (5 bases). Trimming removed 4 bases from V and 4 bases from J, with 14 bases in between. Germline V gene lookup returns CDR1 SQVTM and CDR2 ANQGSEA. The CDR3 is 14 residues long.